This TCR beta chain was documented in a study of cytomegalovirus exposure and HLA in healthy donors. The PCR was carried out with 60 Vbeta primers and 13 Jbeta primers. Assay used: immunoSEQ multiplex PCR; TCRdb lists only in-frame clones, some missing. The data hold approximately 82,000 clones, with over 9.5% observed a single time. This clone was counted between two and nine times. Other DNA sequences of this sample code for an identical CDR3. The trim removed 3 bases at V and 2 bases at J, leaving 6 bases unmatched. The CDR3 spans 17 residues. CDR1 SNHLY and CDR2 FYNNEI come from the germline V gene.

The chain recombines TRBV2 with TRBJ2-6; 8 bases map to TRBD1. The source material was PBMCs. The clonotype originates from a man aged 55 to 70 in good health and CMV-seropositive. The CDR3: CASSDPQGAPGANVLTF. The CDR3, as DNA: TGTGCCAGCAGTGATCCCCAGGGGGCCCCTGGGGCCAACGTCCTGACTTTC.